A single sample is the source of the 13 T cell receptor beta chains below, sequenced in a study of blood T cell repertoires in COVID-19. Using immunoSEQ multiplex PCR, the repertoire was profiled, and TCRdb retains in-frame clones only, with some absent. The data hold a few hundred thousand clones, with around 90% observed a single time. Source material: PBMCs or T cells enriched from blood (not recorded which). These receptor sequences come from a woman between 25 and 40 years old who had recovered from COVID-19.

V gene TRBV7-9 combines with J gene TRBJ1-2; the match to TRBD1 covers 7 bases. V lost 1 base, J lost 0 bases, and 2 bases stayed unmatched. Germline-derived CDR1 and CDR2 are SEHNR and FQNEAQ (reference sequence). The CDR3 has 15 residues. In DNA, the CDR3 is TGTGCCAGCAGCTTAGGAGGGGGCCCTAACTATGGCTACACCTTC. Residues: CASSLGGGPNYGYTF.

V usage is TRBV11-3 and J usage is TRBJ2-1; 10 bases agree with TRBD2. With V trimmed by 3 bases and J by 10 bases, 12 bases remained unmatched. Germline assignment: CDR1 SGHNT and CDR2 YENEEA. The CDR3 contains 16 residues. The CDR3 sequence is CASSFVSASGGEEQFF. In DNA form, the CDR3 reads TGTGCCAGCAGCTTTGTCAGCGCTAGCGGGGGTGAAGAGCAGTTCTTC. The entire variable domain, with the rest obtained from reference TRBV11-3 and TRBJ2-1, is as follows: EAGVVQSPRYKIIEKKQPVAFWCNPISGHNTLYWYLQNLGQGPELLIRYENEEAVDDSQLPKDRFSAERLKGVDSTLKIQPAELGDSAVYLCASSFVSASGGEEQFFGPGTRLTVL.

The chain employs TRBV4-1 and TRBJ1-1; TRBD1 matches at 9 bases. Losses at the gene ends were 8 bases for V and 7 bases for J; bases not matched to a gene: 8. Germline assignment: CDR1 MGHRA and CDR2 YSYEKL. This CDR3 is 13 amino acids long. In DNA form, the CDR3 reads TGCGCCAGCGGAGGACAGGGGATAGATGAAGCTTTCTTT. This sequence encodes CASGGQGIDEAFF.

The CDR3 here is CASSVRQGVGETQYF. The CDR3 nucleotides are TGCGCCAGCAGCGTCCGACAGGGAGTGGGAGAGACCCAGTACTTC. This rearrangement joins TRBV5-1 to TRBJ2-5, with 7 bases that match TRBD1. This CDR3 is 15 amino acids long. Germline V gene lookup returns CDR1 SGHRS and CDR2 YFSETQ. Trimming cost V 4 bases and J 4 bases; bases outside gene matches: 10.

The rearrangement uses TRBV7-2 and TRBJ2-5; 8 positions agree with TRBD2. Per the germline V gene, CDR1 is SGHTA and CDR2 is FQGNSA. J was trimmed by 1 base and V by 2 bases; bases with no gene match: 3. CDR3 length: 15 amino acids. The DNA for the CDR3 is TGTGCCAGCAGCTTAAGCGGGGGATTCCAAGAGACCCAGTACTTC. Protein sequence: CASSLSGGFQETQYF. The full variable domain, with the rest looked up from reference TRBV7-2 and TRBJ2-5, is GAGVSQSPSNKVTEKGKDVELRCDPISGHTALYWYRQSLGQGLEFLIYFQGNSAPDKSGLPSDRFSAERTGGSVSTLTIQRTQQEDSAVYLCASSLSGGFQETQYFGPGTRLLVL.

V usage is TRBV3-1 (or the pseudogene TRBV3-2) and J usage is TRBJ1-6; D is undetermined. Germline V gene sequence: CDR1 LGHDT, CDR2 YNNKEL (reference sequence). The V end lost 0 bases, the J end lost 7 bases, and 4 bases lay between the germline ends. The CDR3 runs 13 residues. The CDR3 spells CASSQELNSPLHF. The CDR3 coding sequence is TGTGCCAGCAGCCAAGAATTAAATTCACCCCTCCACTTT.

The chain couples TRBV11-2 to TRBJ1-1; the D is unclear. CDR3 size: 15 residues. V gave up 5 bases and J gave up 4 bases, with 17 bases separating them. Per the germline V gene, CDR1 is SGHAT and CDR2 is FQNNGV. CDR3 loop: CASSPRPGLGTEAFF. CDR3 DNA: TGTGCCAGCAGCCCCAGGCCCGGTCTGGGCACTGAAGCTTTCTTT.

This clone was seen more than once but under ten times. The chain couples TRBV5-1 to TRBJ1-2; no definite D call. Trimming removed 5 bases from V and 7 bases from J, with 21 bases in between. This CDR3 has 15 residues. The germline gives CDR1 SGHRS, CDR2 YFSETQ. CDR3 sequence reads: CASRSGVRGMSGYTF. The CDR3 DNA is TGCGCCAGCAGGTCTGGGGTGCGCGGGATGAGTGGCTACACCTTC. Complete variable domain (other parts from reference TRBV5-1 and TRBJ1-2): KAGVTQTPRYLIKTRGQQVTLSCSPISGHRSVSWYQQTPGQGLQFLFEYFSETQRNKGNFPGRFSGRQFSNSRSEMNVSTLELGDSALYLCASRSGVRGMSGYTFGSGTRLTVV.

The V call is TRBV16, the J call TRBJ1-1; 7 nucleotides align to TRBD1. The CDR3 covers 14 residues. J was trimmed by 1 base and V by 4 bases; bases with no gene match: 3. CDR1 is KGHSY, CDR2 FQNENV, per germline. This CDR3 reads CASSPRQGNTEAFF. CDR3 in DNA: TGTGCCAGCAGCCCGCGACAGGGGAACACTGAAGCTTTCTTT.

Notes on this clone: The junction departs from the called germline gene at one end, perhaps through a read error. The V call is TRBV7-7, the J call TRBJ2-2; D might be TRBD1 (5 bases). The V gene's germline CDR1 is SSHAT and CDR2 FNYEAQ (reference sequence). CDR3 size: 14 residues. CDR3 residues: CASSVTGATGELFF. CDR3 DNA sequence: TGTGCTAGCAGCGTAACAGGAGCAACCGGGGAGCTGTTTTTT.

The chain combines TRBV7-2 with TRBJ2-1, with a possible D match to TRBD1 (6 bases). The CDR3 consists of 14 residues. With 7 bases removed from V and 5 bases from J, the gap between germline ends came to 15 bases. Looked up from germline, CDR1 is SGHTA and CDR2 is FQGNSA. The CDR3 is CASMAGTQNNEQFF. The CDR3 region has the DNA TGTGCCAGCATGGCCGGGACACAAAACAATGAGCAGTTCTTC.

This chain connects TRBV25-1 to TRBJ2-2, with 11 nucleotides matching TRBD2. Trimming took 4 bases from V and 2 from J; bases not matched to a gene: 3. CDR1 and CDR2 (germline): MGHDK, SYGVNS. This CDR3 comprises 16 residues. Written as DNA, the CDR3 is TGTGCCAGCAGTGCCCTAGCGGGGGGCAACACCGGGGAGCTGTTTTTT. This sequence encodes CASSALAGGNTGELFF.

This chain connects TRBV15 to TRBJ1-2; D might be TRBD1 (6 bases). The CDR3 runs 15 residues. Trimming removed 0 bases from V and 6 bases from J, with 14 bases in between. Germline V gene lookup returns CDR1 LNHNV and CDR2 YYDKDF (reference sequence). CDR3 sequence: CATSRDRGSHHGYTF. CDR3 nucleotide sequence: TGTGCCACCAGCAGAGATAGGGGGTCGCACCATGGCTACACCTTC.